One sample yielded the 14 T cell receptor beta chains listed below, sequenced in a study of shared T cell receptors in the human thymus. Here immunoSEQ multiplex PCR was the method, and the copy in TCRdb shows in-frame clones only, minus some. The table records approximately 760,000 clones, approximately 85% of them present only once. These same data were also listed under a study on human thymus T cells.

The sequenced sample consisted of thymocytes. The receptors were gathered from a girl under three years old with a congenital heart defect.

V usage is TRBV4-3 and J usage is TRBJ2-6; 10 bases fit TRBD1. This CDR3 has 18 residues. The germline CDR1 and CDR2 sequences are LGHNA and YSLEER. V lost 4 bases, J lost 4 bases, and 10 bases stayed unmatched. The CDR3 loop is CASSRKRQGAAGANVLTF. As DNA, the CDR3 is TGCGCCAGCAGCCGAAAGAGACAGGGGGCGGCGGGGGCCAACGTCCTGACTTTC.

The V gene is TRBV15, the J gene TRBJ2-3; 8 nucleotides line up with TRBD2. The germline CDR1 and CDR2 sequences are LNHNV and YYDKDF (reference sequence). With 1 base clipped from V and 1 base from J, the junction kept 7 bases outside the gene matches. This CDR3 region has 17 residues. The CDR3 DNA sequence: TGTGCCACCAGCAGAGTCCGGGGGCGGGGGGGCACAGATACGCAGTATTTT. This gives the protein CATSRVRGRGGTDTQYF.

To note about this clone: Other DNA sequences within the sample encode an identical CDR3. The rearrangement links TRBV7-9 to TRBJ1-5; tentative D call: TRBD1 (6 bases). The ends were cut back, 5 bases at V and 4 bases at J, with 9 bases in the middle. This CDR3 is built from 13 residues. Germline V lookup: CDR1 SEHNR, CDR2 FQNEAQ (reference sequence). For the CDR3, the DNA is TGTGCCAGCAGCAGCCAGGGGAATCAGCCCCAGCATTTT. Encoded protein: CASSSQGNQPQHF. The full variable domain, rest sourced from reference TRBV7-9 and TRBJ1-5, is DTGVSQNPRHKITKRGQNVTFRCDPISEHNRLYWYRQTLGQGPEFLTYFQNEAQLEKSRLLSDRFSAERPKGSFSTLEIQRTEQGDSAMYLCASSSQGNQPQHFGDGTRLSIL.

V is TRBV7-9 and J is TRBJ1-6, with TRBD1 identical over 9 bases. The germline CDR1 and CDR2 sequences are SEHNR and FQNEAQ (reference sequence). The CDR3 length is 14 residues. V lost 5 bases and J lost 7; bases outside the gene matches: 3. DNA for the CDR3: TGTGCCAGCAGCACAGGGGGCTCGAATTCACCCCTCCACTTT. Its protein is CASSTGGSNSPLHF.

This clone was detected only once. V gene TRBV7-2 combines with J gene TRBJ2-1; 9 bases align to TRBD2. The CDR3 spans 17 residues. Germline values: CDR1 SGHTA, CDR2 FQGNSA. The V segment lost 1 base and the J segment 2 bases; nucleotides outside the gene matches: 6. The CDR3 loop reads CASSLVASGATYNEQFF. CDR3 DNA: TGTGCCAGCAGCTTAGTGGCTAGCGGGGCCACCTACAATGAGCAGTTCTTC.

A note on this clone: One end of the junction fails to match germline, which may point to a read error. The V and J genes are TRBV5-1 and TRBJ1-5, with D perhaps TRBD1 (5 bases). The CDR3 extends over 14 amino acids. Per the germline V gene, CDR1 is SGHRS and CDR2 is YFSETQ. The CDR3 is CASSLDAREQPRHF. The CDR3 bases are TGCGCCAGCAGCTTGGACGCCAGGGAACAGCCCCGGCATTTT.

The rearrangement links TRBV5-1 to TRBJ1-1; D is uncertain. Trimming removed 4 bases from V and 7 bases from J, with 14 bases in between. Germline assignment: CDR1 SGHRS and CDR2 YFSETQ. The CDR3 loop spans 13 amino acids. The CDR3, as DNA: TGCGCCAGCAGCCAAGTATTGGGCAGTGAAGCTTTCTTT. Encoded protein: CASSQVLGSEAFF.

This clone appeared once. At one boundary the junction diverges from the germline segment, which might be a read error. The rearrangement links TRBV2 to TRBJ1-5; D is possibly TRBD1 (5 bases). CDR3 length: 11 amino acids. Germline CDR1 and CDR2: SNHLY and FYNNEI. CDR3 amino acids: CASSEAGTPIF. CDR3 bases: TGTGCCAGCAGTGAAGCCGGGACTCCTATTTTT.

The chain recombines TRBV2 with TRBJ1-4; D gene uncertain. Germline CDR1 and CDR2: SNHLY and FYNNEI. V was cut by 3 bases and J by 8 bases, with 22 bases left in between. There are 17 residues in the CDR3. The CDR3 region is CASSDFGDGLLGEKLFF. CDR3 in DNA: TGTGCCAGCAGTGATTTCGGAGATGGACTACTTGGGGAAAAACTGTTTTTT. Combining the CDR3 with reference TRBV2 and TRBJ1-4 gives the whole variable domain EPEVTQTPSHQVTQMGQEVILRCVPISNHLYFYWYRQILGQKVEFLVSFYNNEISEKSEIFDDQFSVERPDGSNFTLKIRSTKLEDSAMYFCASSDFGDGLLGEKLFFGSGTQLSVL.

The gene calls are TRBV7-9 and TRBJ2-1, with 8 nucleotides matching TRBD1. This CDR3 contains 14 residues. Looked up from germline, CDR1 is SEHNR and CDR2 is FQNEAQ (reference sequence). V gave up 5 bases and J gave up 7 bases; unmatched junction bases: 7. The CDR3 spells CASSARTGPNEQFF. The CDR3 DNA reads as TGTGCCAGCAGCGCCCGGACAGGGCCGAATGAGCAGTTCTTC.

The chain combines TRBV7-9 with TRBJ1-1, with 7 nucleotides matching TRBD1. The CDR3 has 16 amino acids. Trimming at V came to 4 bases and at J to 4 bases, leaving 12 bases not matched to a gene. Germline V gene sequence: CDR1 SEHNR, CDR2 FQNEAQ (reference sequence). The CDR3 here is CASSSPYRGDGTEAFF. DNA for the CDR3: TGTGCCAGCAGCTCACCGTACAGGGGAGATGGCACTGAAGCTTTCTTT.

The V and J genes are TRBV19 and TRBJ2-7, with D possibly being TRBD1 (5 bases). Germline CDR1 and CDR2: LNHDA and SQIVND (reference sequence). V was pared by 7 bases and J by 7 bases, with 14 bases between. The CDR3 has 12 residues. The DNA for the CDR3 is TGTGCCAGTAATAGCCCCCCAGGGGAGCAGTACTTC. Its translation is CASNSPPGEQYF.

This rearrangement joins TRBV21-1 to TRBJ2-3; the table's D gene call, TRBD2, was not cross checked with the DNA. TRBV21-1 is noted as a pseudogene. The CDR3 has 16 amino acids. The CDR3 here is CASNTPGGGPMDTQYF. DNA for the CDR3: TGTGCCAGCAACACCCCCGGCGGGGGACCCATGGATACGCAGTATTTT.

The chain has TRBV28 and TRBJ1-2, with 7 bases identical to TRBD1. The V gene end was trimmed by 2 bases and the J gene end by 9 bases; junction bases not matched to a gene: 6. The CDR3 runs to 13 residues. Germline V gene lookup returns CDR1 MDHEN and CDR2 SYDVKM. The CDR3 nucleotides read TGTGCCAGCAGTTTAGGTACAGGGGAAAGCTACACCTTC. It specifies CASSLGTGESYTF.